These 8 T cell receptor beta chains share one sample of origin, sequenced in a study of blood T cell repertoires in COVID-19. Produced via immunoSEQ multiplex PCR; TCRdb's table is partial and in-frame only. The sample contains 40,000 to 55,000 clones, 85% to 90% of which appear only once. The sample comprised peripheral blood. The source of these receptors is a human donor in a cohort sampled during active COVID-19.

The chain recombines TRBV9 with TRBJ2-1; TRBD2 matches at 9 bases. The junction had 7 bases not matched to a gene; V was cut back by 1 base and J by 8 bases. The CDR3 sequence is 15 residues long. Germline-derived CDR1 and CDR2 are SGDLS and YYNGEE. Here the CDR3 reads CASSVRSSGGDEQFF. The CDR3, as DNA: TGTGCCAGCAGCGTAAGAAGTAGCGGGGGAGATGAGCAGTTCTTC.

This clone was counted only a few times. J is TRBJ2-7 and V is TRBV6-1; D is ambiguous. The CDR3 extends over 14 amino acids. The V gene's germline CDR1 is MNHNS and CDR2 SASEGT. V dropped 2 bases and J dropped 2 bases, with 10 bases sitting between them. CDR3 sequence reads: CASSEFGRTYEQYF. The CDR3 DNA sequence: TGTGCCAGCAGTGAATTTGGCAGAACCTACGAGCAGTACTTC.

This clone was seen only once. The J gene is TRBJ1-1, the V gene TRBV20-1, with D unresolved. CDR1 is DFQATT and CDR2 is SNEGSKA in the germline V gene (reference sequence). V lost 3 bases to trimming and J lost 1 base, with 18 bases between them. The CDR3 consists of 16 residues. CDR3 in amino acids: CSASIGSIVKNTEAFF. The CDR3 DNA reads TGCAGTGCTAGTATCGGGAGCATAGTCAAGAACACTGAAGCTTTCTTT.

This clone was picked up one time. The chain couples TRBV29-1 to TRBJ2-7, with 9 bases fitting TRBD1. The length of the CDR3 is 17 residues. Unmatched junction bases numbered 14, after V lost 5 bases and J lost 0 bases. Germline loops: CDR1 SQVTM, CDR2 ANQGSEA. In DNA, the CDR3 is TGCAGCGTTTACTCCCTCTTAGACAGGGGGAGCTCCTACGAGCAGTACTTC. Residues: CSVYSLLDRGSSYEQYF.

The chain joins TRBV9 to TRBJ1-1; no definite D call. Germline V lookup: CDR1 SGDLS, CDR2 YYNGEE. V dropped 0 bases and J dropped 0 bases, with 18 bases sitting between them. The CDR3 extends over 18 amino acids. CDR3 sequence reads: CASSVGGRQTSVNTEAFF. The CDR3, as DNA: TGTGCCAGCAGCGTAGGAGGGAGGCAGACCTCCGTGAACACTGAAGCTTTCTTT.

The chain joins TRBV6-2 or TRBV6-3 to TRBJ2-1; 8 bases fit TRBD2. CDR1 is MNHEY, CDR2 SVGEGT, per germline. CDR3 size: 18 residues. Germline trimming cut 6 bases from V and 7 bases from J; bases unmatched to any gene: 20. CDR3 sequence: CASSFAGMTGGPRNEQFF. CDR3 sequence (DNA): TGTGCCAGCAGCTTCGCAGGTATGACGGGGGGGCCCAGGAATGAGCAGTTCTTC.

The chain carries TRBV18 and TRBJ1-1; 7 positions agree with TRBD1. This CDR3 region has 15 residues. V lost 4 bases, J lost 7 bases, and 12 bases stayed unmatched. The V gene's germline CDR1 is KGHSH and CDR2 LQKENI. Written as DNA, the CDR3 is TGTGCCAGCTCACTAAATACAGGGGCAGGCAATGAAGCTTTCTTT. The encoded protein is CASSLNTGAGNEAFF.

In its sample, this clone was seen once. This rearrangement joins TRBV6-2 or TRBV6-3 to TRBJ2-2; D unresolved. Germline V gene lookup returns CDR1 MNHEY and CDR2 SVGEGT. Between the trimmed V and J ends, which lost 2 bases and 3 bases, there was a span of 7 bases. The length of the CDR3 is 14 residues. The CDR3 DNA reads TGTGCCAGCAGTTACCAGATTTACACCGGGGAGCTGTTTTTT. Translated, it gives CASSYQIYTGELFF.